A single T cell receptor (beta chain) is shown here with its context. TCRdb keeps only in-frame clones here, not all; method: immunoSEQ multiplex PCR. This repertoire shows 60,000 to 70,000 clones, about 90% found once; its top ten account for 16%. The germline gives CDR1 MGHRA, CDR2 YSYEKL. The CDR3 loop spans 15 amino acids. After removal of 4 bases from V and 2 bases from J, the junction contained 4 bases not matched to a gene. These data belong to a study of blood T cell repertoires in COVID-19. Study information: T cells, B-cell-depleted T cells, or PBMCs provided the cDNA or gDNA that served as material.

The clonotype originates from a man aged 40-50 years with COVID-19, enrolled during active disease. Sequences were obtained from peripheral blood. The V gene is TRBV4-1, the J gene TRBJ2-7; 11 nucleotides agree with TRBD1. CDR3 amino acids: CASSPGTGGPYEQYF. In nucleotides, the CDR3 is TGCGCCAGCAGCCCCGGGACAGGGGGGCCCTACGAGCAGTACTTC.